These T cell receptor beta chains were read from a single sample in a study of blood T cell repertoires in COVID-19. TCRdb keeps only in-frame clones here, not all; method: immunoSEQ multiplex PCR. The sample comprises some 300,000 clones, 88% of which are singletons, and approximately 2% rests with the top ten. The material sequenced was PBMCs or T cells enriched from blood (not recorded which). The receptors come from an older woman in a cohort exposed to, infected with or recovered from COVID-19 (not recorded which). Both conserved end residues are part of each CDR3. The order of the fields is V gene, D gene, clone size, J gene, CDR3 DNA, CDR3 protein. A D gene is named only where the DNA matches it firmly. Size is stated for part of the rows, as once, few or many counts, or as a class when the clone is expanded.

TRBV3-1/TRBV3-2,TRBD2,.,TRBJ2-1,TGTGCCAGCAGCCAAGATGGCGGGGGGCCCGAGCAGTTCTTC,CASSQDGGGPEQFF
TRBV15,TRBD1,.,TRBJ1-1,TGTGCCACCAGAAGGGGACAGTGGGATGAAGCTTTCTTT,CATRRGQWDEAFF
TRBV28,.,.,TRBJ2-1,TGTGCCACCACTGGGAGGATCCTGCGGGGCAATGAGCAGTTCTTC,CATTGRILRGNEQFF
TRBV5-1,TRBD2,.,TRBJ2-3,TGCGCCAGCAGCTCCACTACTAGCGGGAGGACAGATACGCAGTATTTT,CASSSTTSGRTDTQYF
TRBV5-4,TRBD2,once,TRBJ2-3,TGTGCCAGCAGCGGTAGCGGGAGACGTACAGATACGCAGTATTTT,CASSGSGRRTDTQYF
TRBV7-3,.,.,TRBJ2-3,TGTGCCAGCAGCGAGTCCACAGATACGCAGTATTTT,CASSESTDTQYF
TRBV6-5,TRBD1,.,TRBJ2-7,TGTGCCAGCAGTTGGCGGACAGGGGCCAACGAGCAGTACTTC,CASSWRTGANEQYF
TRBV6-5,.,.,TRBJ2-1,TGTGCCAGCAACCGAGCGCGCTCCTACAATGAGCAGTTCTTC,CASNRARSYNEQFF
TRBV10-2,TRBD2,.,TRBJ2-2,TGCGCCAGCAAGATAGCGGGAGTGCTCACCGGGGAGCTGTTTTTT,CASKIAGVLTGELFF
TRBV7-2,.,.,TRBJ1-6,TGTGCCAGCAGCCCCACCGCGACAGAATATAATTCACCCCTCCACTTT,CASSPTATEYNSPLHF
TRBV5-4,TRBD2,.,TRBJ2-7,TGTGCCAGCAGCGGACTAGCGGGGGGCTGGAGGGAGCAGTACTTC,CASSGLAGGWREQYF
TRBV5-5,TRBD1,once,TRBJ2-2,TGTGCCAGCAGCGTCACCAGGGGGAAGGACACCGGGGAGCTGTTTTTT,CASSVTRGKDTGELFF
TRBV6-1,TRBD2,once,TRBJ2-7,TGTGCCAGCAGTGAAGGGGTGACGGGGGGCTACGAGCAGTACTTC,CASSEGVTGGYEQYF
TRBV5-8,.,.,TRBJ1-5,TGTGCCAGCAGCTTAGGAGGGAAGGGCAATCAGCCCCAGCATTTT,CASSLGGKGNQPQHF
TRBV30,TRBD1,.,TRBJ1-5,TGTGCCTGGAGGGCAGGGGGATTCAATCAGCCCCAGCATTTT,CAWRAGGFNQPQHF
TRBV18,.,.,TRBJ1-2,TGTGCCAGCTCACTACAGGATACGTATGGCTACACCTTC,CASSLQDTYGYTF